The entry that follows covers one T cell receptor (beta chain) sequence. What it recognizes is unknown. Other DNA sequences of this sample code for an identical CDR3. This sample stems from a study of cytomegalovirus exposure and HLA in healthy donors. Study-wide findings and caveats: Overall, around 160 TCR beta chains were annotated as cytomegalovirus-associated.

Libraries were prepared by immunoSEQ multiplex PCR; TCRdb keeps only in-frame clonotypes and omits some of them. The data hold 70,000 to 80,000 clones, with approximately 94% observed a single time. The CDR3 consists of 16 residues. Germline loops: CDR1 MNHNS, CDR2 SASEGT. V shed 2 bases, J shed 1 base, and the junction held 7 bases outside the gene matches. The chain carries TRBV6-1 and TRBJ1-1; 7 bases line up with TRBD1. This clonotype was obtained from a woman between 18 and 30 years old in good health and CMV-seropositive. Material: PBMCs. In DNA form, the CDR3 reads TGTGCCAGCAGTGAATTAGGGGGCCGGGGGAACACTGAAGCTTTCTTT. Translating gives CASSELGGRGNTEAFF.